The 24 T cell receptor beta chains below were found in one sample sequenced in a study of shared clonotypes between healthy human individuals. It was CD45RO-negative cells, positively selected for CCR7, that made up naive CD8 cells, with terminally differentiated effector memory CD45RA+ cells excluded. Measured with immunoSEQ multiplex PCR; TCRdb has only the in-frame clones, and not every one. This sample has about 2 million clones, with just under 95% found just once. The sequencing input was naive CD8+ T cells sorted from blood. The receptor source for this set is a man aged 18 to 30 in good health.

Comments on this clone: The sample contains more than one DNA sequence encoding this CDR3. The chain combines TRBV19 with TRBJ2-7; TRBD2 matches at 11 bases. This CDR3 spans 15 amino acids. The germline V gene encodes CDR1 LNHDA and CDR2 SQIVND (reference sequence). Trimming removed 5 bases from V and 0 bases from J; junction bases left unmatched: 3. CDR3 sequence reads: CASSPLAGASYEQYF. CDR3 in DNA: TGTGCCAGTAGTCCACTAGCGGGAGCCTCCTACGAGCAGTACTTC.

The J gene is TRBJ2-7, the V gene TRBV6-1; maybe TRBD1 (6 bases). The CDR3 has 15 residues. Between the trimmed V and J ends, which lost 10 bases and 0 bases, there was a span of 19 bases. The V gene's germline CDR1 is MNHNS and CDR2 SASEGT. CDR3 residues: CATHFFRGSSYEQYF. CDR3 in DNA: TGTGCCACCCATTTTTTTAGGGGGAGCTCCTACGAGCAGTACTTC.

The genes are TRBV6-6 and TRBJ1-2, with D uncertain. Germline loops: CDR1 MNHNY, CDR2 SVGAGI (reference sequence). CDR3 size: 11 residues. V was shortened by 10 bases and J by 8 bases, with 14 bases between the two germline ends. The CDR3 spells CATYSGGGYTF. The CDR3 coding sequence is TGTGCCACATACAGCGGTGGCGGCTACACCTTC.

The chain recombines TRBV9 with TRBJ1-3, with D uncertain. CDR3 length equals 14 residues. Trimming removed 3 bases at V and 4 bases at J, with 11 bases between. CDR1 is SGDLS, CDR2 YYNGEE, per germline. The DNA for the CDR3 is TGTGCCAGCAGCGGCGAACGGTGGGGAAACACCATATATTTT. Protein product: CASSGERWGNTIYF.

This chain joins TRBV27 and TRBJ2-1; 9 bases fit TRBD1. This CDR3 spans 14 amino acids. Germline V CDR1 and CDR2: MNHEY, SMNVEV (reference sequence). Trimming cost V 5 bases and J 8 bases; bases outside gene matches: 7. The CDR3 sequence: CASSPGQGKDEQFF. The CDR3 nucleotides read TGTGCCAGCAGTCCGGGACAGGGAAAGGATGAGCAGTTCTTC.

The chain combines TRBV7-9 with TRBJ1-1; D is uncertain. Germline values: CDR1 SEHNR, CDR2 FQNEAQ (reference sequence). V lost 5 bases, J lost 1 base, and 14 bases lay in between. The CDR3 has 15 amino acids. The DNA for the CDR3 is TGTGCCAGCAGCCATACGACAAGTCAGAACACTGAAGCTTTCTTT. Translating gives CASSHTTSQNTEAFF.

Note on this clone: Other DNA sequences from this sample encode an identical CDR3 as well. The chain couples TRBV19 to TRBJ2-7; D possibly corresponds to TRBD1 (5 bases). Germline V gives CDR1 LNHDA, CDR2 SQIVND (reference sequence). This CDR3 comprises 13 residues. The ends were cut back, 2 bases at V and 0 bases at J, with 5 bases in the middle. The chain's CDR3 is CASSITGSYEQYF. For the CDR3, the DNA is TGTGCCAGTAGTATAACAGGCTCCTACGAGCAGTACTTC.

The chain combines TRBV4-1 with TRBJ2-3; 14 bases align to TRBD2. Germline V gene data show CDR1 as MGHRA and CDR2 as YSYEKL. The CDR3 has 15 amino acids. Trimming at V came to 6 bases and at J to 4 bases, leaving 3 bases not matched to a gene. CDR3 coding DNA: TGCGCCAGCAGACGGACTAGCGGGGGGTCAGATACGCAGTATTTT. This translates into CASRRTSGGSDTQYF.

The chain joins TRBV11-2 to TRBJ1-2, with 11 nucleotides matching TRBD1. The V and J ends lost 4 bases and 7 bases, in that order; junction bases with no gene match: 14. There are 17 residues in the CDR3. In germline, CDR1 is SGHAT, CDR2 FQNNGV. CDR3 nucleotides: TGTGCCAGCAGCTCAACTCGGGACAGGGGGACTAGTATTGGCTACACCTTC. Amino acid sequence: CASSSTRDRGTSIGYTF.

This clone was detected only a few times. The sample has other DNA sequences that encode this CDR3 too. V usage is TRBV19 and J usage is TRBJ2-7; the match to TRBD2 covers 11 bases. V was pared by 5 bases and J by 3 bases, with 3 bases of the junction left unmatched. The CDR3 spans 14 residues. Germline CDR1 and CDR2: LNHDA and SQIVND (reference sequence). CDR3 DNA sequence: TGTGCCAGTAGTCCCGGACTAGCGGGCTACGAGCAGTACTTC. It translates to CASSPGLAGYEQYF.

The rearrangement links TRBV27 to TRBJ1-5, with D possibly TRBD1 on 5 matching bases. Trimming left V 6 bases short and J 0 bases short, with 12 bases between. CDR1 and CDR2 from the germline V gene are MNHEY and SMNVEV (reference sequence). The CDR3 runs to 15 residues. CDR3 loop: CASSPGGDSNQPQHF. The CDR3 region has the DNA TGTGCCAGCAGCCCCGGGGGAGATAGCAATCAGCCCCAGCATTTT.

The CDR3 protein is CASSLDRTGVAYEQYF. The CDR3 nucleotides read TGTGCCAGCAGCTTAGACAGGACCGGAGTCGCCTACGAGCAGTACTTC. The rearrangement links TRBV11-2 to TRBJ2-7, with unresolved D. CDR1 and CDR2 (germline): SGHAT, FQNNGV. This CDR3 comprises 16 residues. V was clipped by 0 bases and J by 2 bases, with 14 bases between them.

The CDR3 DNA reads TGCGCCAGCAGCTCCAGACCGACGTTCTCCTACAATGAGCAGTTCTTC. Amino acids: CASSSRPTFSYNEQFF. The rearrangement uses TRBV5-1 and TRBJ2-1, with D uncertain. Deletions cut 3 bases from V and 0 bases from J, with 13 bases between. Looked up from germline, CDR1 is SGHRS and CDR2 is YFSETQ. The CDR3 length is 16 residues. The full variable domain, completed using reference TRBV5-1 and TRBJ2-1, is KAGVTQTPRYLIKTRGQQVTLSCSPISGHRSVSWYQQTPGQGLQFLFEYFSETQRNKGNFPGRFSGRQFSNSRSEMNVSTLELGDSALYLCASSSRPTFSYNEQFFGPGTRLTVL.

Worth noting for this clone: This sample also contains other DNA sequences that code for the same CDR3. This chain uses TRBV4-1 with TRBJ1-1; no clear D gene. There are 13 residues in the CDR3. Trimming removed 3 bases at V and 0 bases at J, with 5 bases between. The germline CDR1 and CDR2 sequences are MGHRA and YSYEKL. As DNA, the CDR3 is TGCGCCAGCAGCCAGACGGTGAACACTGAAGCTTTCTTT. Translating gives CASSQTVNTEAFF.

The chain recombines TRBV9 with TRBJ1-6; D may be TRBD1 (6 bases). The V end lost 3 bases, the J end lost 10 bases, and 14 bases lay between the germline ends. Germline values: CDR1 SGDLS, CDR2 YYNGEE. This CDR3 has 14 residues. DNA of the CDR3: TGTGCCAGCAGCGAGGCAGGGGAATACTCACCCCTCCACTTT. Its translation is CASSEAGEYSPLHF.

CDR3 bases: TGTGCCAGTAGGAGCGGGAGTCGGTACGAGCAGTACTTC. It codes for CASRSGSRYEQYF. V gene TRBV19 combines with J gene TRBJ2-7; 8 bases fit TRBD2. J was trimmed by 4 bases and V by 6 bases; bases with no gene match: 5. The CDR3 length is 13 residues. In germline, CDR1 is LNHDA, CDR2 SQIVND (reference sequence). The full variable domain, its missing parts supplied by reference TRBV19 and TRBJ2-7, is DGGITQSPKYLFRKEGQNVTLSCEQNLNHDAMYWYRQDPGQGLRLIYYSQIVNDFQKGDIAEGYSVSREKKESFPLTVTSAQKNPTAFYLCASRSGSRYEQYFGPGTRLTVT.

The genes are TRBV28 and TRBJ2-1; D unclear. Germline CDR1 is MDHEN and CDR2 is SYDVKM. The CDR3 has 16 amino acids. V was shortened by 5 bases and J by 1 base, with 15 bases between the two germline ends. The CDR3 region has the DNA TGTGCCAGCAGTAGACGGCCTTTTACTTCCTACAATGAGCAGTTCTTC. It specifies CASSRRPFTSYNEQFF.

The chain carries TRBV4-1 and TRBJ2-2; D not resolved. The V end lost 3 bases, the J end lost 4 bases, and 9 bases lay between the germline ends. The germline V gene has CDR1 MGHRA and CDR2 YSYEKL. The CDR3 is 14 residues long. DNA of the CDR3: TGCGCCAGCAGCCACCGGAGTAGCACCGGGGAGCTGTTTTTT. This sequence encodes CASSHRSSTGELFF.

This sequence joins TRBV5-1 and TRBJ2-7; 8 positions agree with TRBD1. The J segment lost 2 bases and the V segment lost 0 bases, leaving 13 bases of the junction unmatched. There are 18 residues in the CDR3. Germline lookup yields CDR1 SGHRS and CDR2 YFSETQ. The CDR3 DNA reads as TGCGCCAGCAGCTTGGCGGCACAAGACAGGGGCCAAACCTACGAGCAGTACTTC. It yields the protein CASSLAAQDRGQTYEQYF.

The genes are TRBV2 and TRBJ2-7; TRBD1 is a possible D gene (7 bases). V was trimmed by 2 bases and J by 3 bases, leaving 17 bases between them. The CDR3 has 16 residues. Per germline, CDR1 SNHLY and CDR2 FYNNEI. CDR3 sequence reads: CASSEWSGAGGYEQYF. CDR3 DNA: TGTGCCAGCAGTGAATGGTCGGGGGCAGGGGGCTACGAGCAGTACTTC.

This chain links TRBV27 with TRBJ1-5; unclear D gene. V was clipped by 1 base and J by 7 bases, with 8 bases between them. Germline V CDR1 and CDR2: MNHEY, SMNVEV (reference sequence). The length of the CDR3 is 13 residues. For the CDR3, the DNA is TGTGCCAGCAGTTTATACAAAGGCCAGCCCCAGCATTTT. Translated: CASSLYKGQPQHF.

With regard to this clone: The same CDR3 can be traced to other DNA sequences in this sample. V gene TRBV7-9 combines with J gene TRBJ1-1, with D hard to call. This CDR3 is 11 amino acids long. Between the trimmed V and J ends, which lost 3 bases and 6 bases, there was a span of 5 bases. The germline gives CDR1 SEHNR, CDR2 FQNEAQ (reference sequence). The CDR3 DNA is TGTGCCAGCAGCTTTTCCCCTGAAGCTTTCTTT. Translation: CASSFSPEAFF. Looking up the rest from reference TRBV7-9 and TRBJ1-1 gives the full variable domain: DTGVSQNPRHKITKRGQNVTFRCDPISEHNRLYWYRQTLGQGPEFLTYFQNEAQLEKSRLLSDRFSAERPKGSFSTLEIQRTEQGDSAMYLCASSFSPEAFFGQGTRLTVV.

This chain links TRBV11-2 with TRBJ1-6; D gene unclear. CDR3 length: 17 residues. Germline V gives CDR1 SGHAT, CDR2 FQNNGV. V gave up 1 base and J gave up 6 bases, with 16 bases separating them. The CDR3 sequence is CASSLGFFEISNSPLHF. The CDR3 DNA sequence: TGTGCCAGCAGCTTAGGGTTCTTCGAAATTTCTAATTCACCCCTCCACTTT.

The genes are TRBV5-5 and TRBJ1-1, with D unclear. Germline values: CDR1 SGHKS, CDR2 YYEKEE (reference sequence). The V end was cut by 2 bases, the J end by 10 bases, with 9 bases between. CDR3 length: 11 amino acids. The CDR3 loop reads CASSLDGVAFF. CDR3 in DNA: TGTGCCAGCAGCTTAGACGGGGTAGCTTTCTTT.